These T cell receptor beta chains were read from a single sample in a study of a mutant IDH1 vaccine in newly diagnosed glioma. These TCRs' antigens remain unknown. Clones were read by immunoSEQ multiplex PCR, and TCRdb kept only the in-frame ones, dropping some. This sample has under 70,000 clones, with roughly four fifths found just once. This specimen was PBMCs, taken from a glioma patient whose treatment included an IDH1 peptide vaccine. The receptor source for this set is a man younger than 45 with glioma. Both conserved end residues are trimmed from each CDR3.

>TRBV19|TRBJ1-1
ASSDSRYTEAF
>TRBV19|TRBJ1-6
ASSSGGGPLH
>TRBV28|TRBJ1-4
ASSWGDAGRNEKLF
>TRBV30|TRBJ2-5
AWSRPKDSRNKTQY
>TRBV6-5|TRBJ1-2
ASTPGFIASYGYT
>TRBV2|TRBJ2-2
ASLRQTGLTGELF
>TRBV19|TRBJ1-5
ASSPGQGGQPQH
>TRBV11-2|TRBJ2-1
ASSLSQSAYNEQF
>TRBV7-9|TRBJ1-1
ASSLGQSMNTEAF
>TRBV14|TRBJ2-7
ASSQIYTATYEQY
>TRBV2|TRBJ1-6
ASSGGTPLAYSPLH
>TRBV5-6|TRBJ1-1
ASSLTVRGAEAF
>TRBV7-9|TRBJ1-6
ASSPGQGSSPLH
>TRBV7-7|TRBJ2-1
ASSRGQGAHNEQF